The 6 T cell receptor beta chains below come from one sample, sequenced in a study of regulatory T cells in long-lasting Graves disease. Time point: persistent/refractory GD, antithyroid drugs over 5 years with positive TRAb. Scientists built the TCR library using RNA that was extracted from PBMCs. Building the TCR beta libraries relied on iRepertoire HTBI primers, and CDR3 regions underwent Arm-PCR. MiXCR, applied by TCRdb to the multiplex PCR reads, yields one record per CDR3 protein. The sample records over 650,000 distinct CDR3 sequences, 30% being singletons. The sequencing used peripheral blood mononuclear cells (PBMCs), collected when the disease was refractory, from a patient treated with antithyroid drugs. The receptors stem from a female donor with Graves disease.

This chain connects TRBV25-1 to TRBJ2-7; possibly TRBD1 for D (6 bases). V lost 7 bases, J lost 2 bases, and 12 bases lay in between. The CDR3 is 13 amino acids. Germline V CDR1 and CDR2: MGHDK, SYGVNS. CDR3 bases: TGTGCCAGCAAGGGACAAACTACCTACGAGCAGTACTTC. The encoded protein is CASKGQTTYEQYF.

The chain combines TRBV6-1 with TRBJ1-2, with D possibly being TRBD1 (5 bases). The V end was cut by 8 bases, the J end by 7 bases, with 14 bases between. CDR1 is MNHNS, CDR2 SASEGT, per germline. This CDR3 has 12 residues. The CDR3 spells CASWGGKGGYTF. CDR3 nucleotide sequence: TGTGCCAGCTGGGGGGGGAAGGGTGGCTACACCTTC.

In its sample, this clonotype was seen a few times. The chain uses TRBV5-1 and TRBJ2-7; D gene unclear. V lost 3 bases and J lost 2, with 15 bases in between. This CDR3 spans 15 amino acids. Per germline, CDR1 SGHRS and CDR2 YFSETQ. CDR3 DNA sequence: TGCGCCAGCAGCTCGCTACCGGCGCCCACCTACGAGCAGTACTTC. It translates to CASSSLPAPTYEQYF. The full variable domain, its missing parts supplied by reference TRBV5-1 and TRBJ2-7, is KAGVTQTPRYLIKTRGQQVTLSCSPISGHRSVSWYQQTPGQGLQFLFEYFSETQRNKGNFPGRFSGRQFSNSRSEMNVSTLELGDSALYLCASSSLPAPTYEQYFGPGTRLTVT.

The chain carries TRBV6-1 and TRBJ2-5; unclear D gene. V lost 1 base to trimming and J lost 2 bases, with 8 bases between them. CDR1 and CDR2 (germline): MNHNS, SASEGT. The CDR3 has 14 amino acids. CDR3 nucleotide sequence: TGTGCCAGCAGTGAAGTACTGCAGCAAGAGACCCAGTACTTC. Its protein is CASSEVLQQETQYF.

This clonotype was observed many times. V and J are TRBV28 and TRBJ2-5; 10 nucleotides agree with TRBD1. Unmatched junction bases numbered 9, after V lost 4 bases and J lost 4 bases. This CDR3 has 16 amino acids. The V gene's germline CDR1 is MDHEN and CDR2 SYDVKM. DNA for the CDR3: TGTGCCAGCAGTTCCGGGACAGGGGAGATCAGAGAGACCCAGTACTTC. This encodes CASSSGTGEIRETQYF.

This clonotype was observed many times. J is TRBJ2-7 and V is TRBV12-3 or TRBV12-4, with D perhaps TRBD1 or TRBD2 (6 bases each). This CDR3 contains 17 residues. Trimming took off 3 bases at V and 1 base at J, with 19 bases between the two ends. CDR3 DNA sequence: TGTGCCAGCAGTTTGGGGAGGACTCGGGACAAATCCTACGAGCAGTACTTC. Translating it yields CASSLGRTRDKSYEQYF.